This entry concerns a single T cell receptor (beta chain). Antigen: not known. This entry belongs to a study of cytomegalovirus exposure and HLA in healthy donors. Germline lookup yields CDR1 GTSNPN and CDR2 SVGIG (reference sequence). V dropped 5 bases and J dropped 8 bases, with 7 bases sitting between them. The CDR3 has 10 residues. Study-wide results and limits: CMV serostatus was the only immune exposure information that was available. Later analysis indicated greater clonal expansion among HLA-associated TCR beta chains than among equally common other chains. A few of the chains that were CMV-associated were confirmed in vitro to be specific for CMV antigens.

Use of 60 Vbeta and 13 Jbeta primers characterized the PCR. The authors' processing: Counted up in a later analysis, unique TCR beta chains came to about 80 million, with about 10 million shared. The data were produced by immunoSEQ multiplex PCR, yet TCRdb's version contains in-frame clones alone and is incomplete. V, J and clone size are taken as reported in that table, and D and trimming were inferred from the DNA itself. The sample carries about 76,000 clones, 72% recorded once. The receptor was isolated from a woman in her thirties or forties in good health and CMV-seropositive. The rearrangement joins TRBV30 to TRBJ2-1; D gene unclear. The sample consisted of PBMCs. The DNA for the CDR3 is TGTGCCTGGTCCGTAGATGAGCAGTTCTTC. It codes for CAWSVDEQFF.